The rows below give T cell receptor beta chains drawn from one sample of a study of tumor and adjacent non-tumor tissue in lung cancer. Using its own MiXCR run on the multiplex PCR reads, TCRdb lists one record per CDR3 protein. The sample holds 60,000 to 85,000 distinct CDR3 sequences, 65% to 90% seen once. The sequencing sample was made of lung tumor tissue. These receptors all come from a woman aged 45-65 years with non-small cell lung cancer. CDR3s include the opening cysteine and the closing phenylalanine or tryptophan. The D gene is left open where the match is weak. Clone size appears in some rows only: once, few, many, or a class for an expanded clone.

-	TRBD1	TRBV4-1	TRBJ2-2	CISSPWTGTNTGELFF	TGCATCAGCAGCCCCTGGACAGGAACGAACACCGGGGAGCTGTTTTTT
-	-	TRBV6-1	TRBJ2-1	CAGSGRKNNEQFF	TGTGCCGGCAGTGGACGAAAGAACAATGAGCAGTTCTTC
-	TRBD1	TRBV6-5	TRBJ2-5	CASSQFGQGLQETQYF	TGTGCCAGCAGTCAATTCGGACAGGGCCTCCAAGAGACTCAGTATTTC
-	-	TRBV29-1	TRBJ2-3	CSIVRDGGTDTQNF	TGCAGCATTGTGCGGGACGGGGGCACAGATACGCAGAATTTT
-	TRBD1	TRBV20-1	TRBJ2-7	CSVSRGTGFNEQYF	TGCAGTGTGTCCAGGGGGACAGGGTTCAACGAGCAGTACTTC
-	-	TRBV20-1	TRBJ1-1	CSDRDRGQGNMNTEAFF	TGCAGTGATAGAGATCGTGGGCAGGGGAACATGAACACTGAAGCTTTCTTT
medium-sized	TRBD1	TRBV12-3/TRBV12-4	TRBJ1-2	CASSPGTAYTF	TGTGCCAGCAGTCCGGGGACAGCCTACACCTTC
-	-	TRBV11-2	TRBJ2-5	CGSSDAGVETRYF	TGTGGCAGCAGCGATGCAGGTGTAGAGACCCGGTATTTC
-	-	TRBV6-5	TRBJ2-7	CVSRSGHLYEQYF	TGTGTCAGCAGATCGGGACACCTCTACGAGCAGTACTTC
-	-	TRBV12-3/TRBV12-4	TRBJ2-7	CGSSTRARDLPFERYF	TGTGGCAGCAGTACCCGAGCGAGAGACCTACCCTTCGAGCGGTACTTC
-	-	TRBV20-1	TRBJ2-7	CSAPDRTVEQYF	TGCAGTGCTCCCGACAGGACCGTCGAGCAATACTTC
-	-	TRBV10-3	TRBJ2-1	CVITASTSGTNNEQIF	TGTGTCATCACCGCTTCGACAAGCGGAACCAACAATGAACAGATCTTC
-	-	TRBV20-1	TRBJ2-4	CSARDTGAILGINIQYF	TGCAGTGCTAGAGACACGGGAGCGATACTAGGCATAAACATTCAGTACTTC
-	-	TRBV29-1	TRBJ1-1	CSVEALQGCTEAFF	TGCAGTGTTGAGGCCCTGCAGGGTTGCACTGAAGCTTTCTTT
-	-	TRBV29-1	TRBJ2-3	CGVVLSLGAGGTQYF	TGCGGCGTCGTCCTATCTCTCGGAGCTGGGGGGACGCAGTATTTT
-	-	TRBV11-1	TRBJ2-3	CASRGTRLDRQYF	TGTGCCAGCAGAGGGACAAGGTTGGATAGGCAGTATTTT
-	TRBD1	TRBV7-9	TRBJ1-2	CASSFGDRGLYGYTF	TGTGCCAGCAGCTTCGGGGACAGGGGGCTGTATGGCTACACCTTC
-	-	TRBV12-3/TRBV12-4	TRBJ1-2	CASCTGPVYTF	TGTGCCAGCTGTACAGGTCCTGTCTACACCTTC
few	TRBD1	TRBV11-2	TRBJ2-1	CTSSSSPTGDLF	TGTACCAGCAGCTCTAGCCCCACAGGGGACCTCTTC
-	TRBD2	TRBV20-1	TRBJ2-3	CCAPGTSGSRGMQYF	TGCTGTGCTCCCGGGACTAGCGGGAGTCGGGGTATGCAGTATTTT
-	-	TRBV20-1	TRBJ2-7	CSVSSVTSYEQYF	TGTAGTGTTTCTTCGGTTACGTCCTACGAGCAATACTTC
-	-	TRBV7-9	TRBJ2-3	CASRPFGGITDTQYF	TGCGCCAGCAGGCCCTTTGGGGGGATCACAGATACGCAGTATTTT
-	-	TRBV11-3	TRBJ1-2	CATNPLGRNYGYTF	TGTGCCACCAACCCCCTGGGACGGAACTATGGCTACACCTTC
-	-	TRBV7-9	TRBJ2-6	CASSLALASGANVVTF	TGTGCCAGCAGCTTAGCTCTGGCCTCTGGGGCCAACGTCGTGACTTTC
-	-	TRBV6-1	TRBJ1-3	CASSVGRYSGDTIYF	TGTGCCAGCAGCGTGGGACGGTACTCTGGAGACACCATATATTTT
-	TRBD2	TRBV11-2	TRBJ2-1	CAYSFITGGVNEQFF	TGTGCCTACAGCTTTATAACGGGAGGAGTCAATGAGCAGTTCTTC
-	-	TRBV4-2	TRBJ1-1	CASSQYRHTNTEAFF	TGTGCTAGCAGCCAATATCGGCATACGAACACTGAAGCTTTCTTT
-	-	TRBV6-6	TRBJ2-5	CASSYSGGQETQYF	TGTGCCAGCAGTTACTCGGGCGGCCAAGAGACTCAGTACTTC
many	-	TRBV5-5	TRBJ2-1	CASSFELSGRSYNEQFF	TGTGCCAGCAGCTTTGAGCTGAGCGGGCGTTCCTACAATGAGCAGTTCTTC
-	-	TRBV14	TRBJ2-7	CASSQDHMTENVYDQYF	TGTGCCAGCAGCCAAGATCACATGACCGAAAATGTTTACGACCAGTACTTC
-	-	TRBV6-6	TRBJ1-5	CASSYWGDEFIQPQHF	TGTGCTAGCAGTTACTGGGGAGATGAGTTCATTCAGCCCCAGCATTTT
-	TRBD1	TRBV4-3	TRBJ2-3	CVSSQEWTGDTDTQYF	TGCGTCAGCAGCCAAGAATGGACAGGGGACACAGATACGCAGTATTTT
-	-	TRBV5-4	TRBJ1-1	CASSSGKQGRRTETFF	TGTGCCAGCAGCTCTGGGAAACAGGGTAGGAGGACCGAAACTTTCTTT
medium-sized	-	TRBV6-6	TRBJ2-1	CASSYLAGTAYNEQFF	TGTGCCAGCAGTTACCTGGCGGGGACCGCCTACAATGAGCAGTTCTTC
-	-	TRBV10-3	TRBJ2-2	CAVQERRTNTGELFF	TGTGCCGTCCAGGAGCGGCGGACGAACACCGGGGAGCTGTTTTTT
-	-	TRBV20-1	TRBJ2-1	CSARDPLRQDYNEQFF	TGCAGTGCTCGAGATCCTTTGAGACAGGACTACAATGAGCAATTCTTC
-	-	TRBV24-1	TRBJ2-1	CATSKACSISYNEQFF	TGTGCCACCAGTAAGGCCTGCAGCATATCCTATAATGAGCAGTTCTTC
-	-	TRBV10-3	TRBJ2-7	CATRIGDPYEQYF	TGTGCTACGAGGATAGGGGACCCCTACGAGCAGTACTTC
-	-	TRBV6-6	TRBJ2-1	CASSYLAGTSYNEQFF	TGTGCCAGCAGTTACCTGGCGGGGACCTCCTACAATGAACAGTTCTTC
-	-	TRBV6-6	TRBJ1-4	CVSTSPRVVNEQLFF	TGTGTCAGCACTTCCCCCCGAGTGGTTAATGAACAACTGTTTTTT
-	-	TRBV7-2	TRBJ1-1	CASSLLLGGLNTEAFF	TGTGCCAGCAGCCTCCTTTTGGGGGGCTTAAACACTGAAGCTTTCTTT
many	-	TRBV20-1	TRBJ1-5	CSAASSNQPQHF	TGCAGTGCTGCGTCATCTAATCAGCCCCAGCATTTT
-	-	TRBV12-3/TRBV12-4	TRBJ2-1	CASSFQGSNEQLF	TGTGCCAGCAGTTTTCAGGGGAGTAATGAGCAGTTGTTC
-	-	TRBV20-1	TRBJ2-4	CSARVLCGSIHYF	TGCAGTGCTAGAGTCCTATGCGGCAGCATTCATTACTTC
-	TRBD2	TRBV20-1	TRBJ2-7	CSVLAGADTYEQYF	TGCAGTGTCCTGGCGGGAGCGGATACCTACGAGCAGTACTTC
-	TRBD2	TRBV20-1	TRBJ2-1	CCARDTDVGGLAEYNEEFF	TGCTGTGCTAGAGATACCGACGTAGGGGGACTAGCGGAATACAATGAGGAGTTCTTC
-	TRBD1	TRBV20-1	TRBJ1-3	CTARGTGTGIGFAGNSIYF	TGCACTGCTAGAGGAACCGGGACAGGGATCGGGTTTGCTGGAAATTCCATATATTTT
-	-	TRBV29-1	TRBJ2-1	CSDEDRSPKEQFF	TGCAGCGATGAAGATAGGTCCCCAAAAGAGCAGTTCTTC
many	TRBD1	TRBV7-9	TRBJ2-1	CASSPGTGDLEQFF	TGTGCCAGCAGCCCCGGGACAGGGGATCTTGAGCAGTTCTTC
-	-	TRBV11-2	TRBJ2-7	CASSLSRHPNNEQYF	TGTGCCAGCAGCCTCTCGAGACACCCAAACAACGAGCAGTACTTC
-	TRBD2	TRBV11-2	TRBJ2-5	CASNFAGGLEPQYF	TGTGCCAGCAACTTCGCGGGAGGGCTGGAGCCCCAGTACTTC
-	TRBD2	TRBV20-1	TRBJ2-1	CSARLAGGAKNELFF	TGTAGTGCTAGATTAGCGGGAGGGGCGAAGAATGAGCTGTTCTTC
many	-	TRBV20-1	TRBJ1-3	CSADHGSSGNTIYF	TGCAGTGCTGACCATGGGAGCTCTGGAAACACCATATATTTT
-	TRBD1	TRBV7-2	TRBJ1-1	CASSFTGRGSTDAFF	TGTGCCAGCAGCTTTACTGGCAGGGGGTCCACTGATGCTTTCTTT
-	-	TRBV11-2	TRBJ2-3	CVSSQLQGAPDTQYF	TGTGTCAGCAGCCAACTACAGGGTGCTCCAGATACGCAGTATTTT